A single sample gave rise to the 8 T cell receptor beta chains below, sequenced in a study of blood T cell repertoires in COVID-19. TCRdb keeps only in-frame clones here, not all; method: immunoSEQ multiplex PCR. The sample carries 110,000 to 150,000 clones, about 80% recorded once. The sequenced sample was peripheral blood. The source of these receptors is a human donor in a cohort sampled during active COVID-19.

V is TRBV28 and J is TRBJ1-5, with TRBD1 matching 7 bases. This CDR3 comprises 13 residues. Germline-derived CDR1 and CDR2 are MDHEN and SYDVKM. The V and J ends lost 8 bases and 5 bases, in that order; junction bases with no gene match: 6. This CDR3 reads CASSTGWDQPQHF. CDR3 nucleotides: TGTGCCAGCTCGACAGGGTGGGATCAGCCCCAGCATTTT.

This chain links TRBV19 with TRBJ1-6; tentative D call: TRBD1 (6 bases). This CDR3 region has 14 residues. The germline gives CDR1 LNHDA, CDR2 SQIVND (reference sequence). Trimming pared 0 bases from V and 10 bases from J, leaving 10 bases between. The CDR3 here is CASSIEIRGSPLHF. The CDR3 DNA follows: TGTGCCAGTAGTATAGAGATCAGGGGCTCACCCCTCCACTTT.

The chain joins TRBV7-6 to TRBJ2-5, with 13 bases that match TRBD2. Germline assignment: CDR1 SGHVS and CDR2 FNYEAQ. The CDR3 is made up of 15 amino acids. Germline trimming cut 4 bases from V and 5 bases from J; bases unmatched to any gene: 4. The CDR3 spells CASSSLAGGRETQYF. DNA of the CDR3: TGTGCCAGCAGCTCACTAGCGGGGGGGCGGGAGACCCAGTACTTC. The full variable domain, rest sourced from reference TRBV7-6 and TRBJ2-5, is GAGVSQSPRYKVTKRGQDVALRCDPISGHVSLYWYRQALGQGPEFLTYFNYEAQQDKSGLPNDRFSAERPEGSISTLTIQRTEQRDSAMYRCASSSLAGGRETQYFGPGTRLLVL.

The chain carries TRBV5-1 and TRBJ1-6, with TRBD1 matching 7 bases. Per germline, CDR1 SGHRS and CDR2 YFSETQ. This CDR3 has 18 residues. V was pared by 5 bases and J by 0 bases, with 11 bases of the junction left unmatched. The CDR3 nucleotides are TGCGCCAGCAGAGAGGACAGGTTCCTAGGCTCCTATAATTCACCCCTCCACTTT. This codes for CASREDRFLGSYNSPLHF.

This chain links TRBV14 with TRBJ2-7, with D uncertain. The ends were cut back, 2 bases at V and 2 bases at J, with 7 bases in the middle. This CDR3 has 13 amino acids. The germline V gene encodes CDR1 SGHDN and CDR2 FVKESK. CDR3 DNA: TGTGCCAGCAGCCAAACAGCCACCTACGAGCAGTACTTC. It translates to CASSQTATYEQYF.

The CDR3, as DNA: TGTGCCAGCAGCTCGGGGGCGAACACCGGGGAGCTGTTTTTT. This codes for CASSSGANTGELFF. The chain has TRBV11-3 and TRBJ2-2; D possibly corresponds to TRBD2 (6 bases). CDR3 length: 14 amino acids. V lost 4 bases and J 0 bases, leaving 6 bases between the germline ends. From germline, CDR1 is SGHNT and CDR2 YENEEA.

The chain uses TRBV2 and TRBJ2-1; a weak D match, TRBD2 (6 bases). The CDR3 is made up of 11 amino acids. Germline V CDR1 and CDR2: SNHLY, FYNNEI. Trimming took 6 bases from V and 12 from J, leaving 12 bases between them. This chain's CDR3 is CASRLTSSQFF. The CDR3 DNA is TGTGCCAGCAGGCTTACTAGCTCGCAGTTCTTC.

This clone was recorded once. The sample contains more than one DNA sequence encoding this CDR3. This rearrangement joins TRBV6-5 to TRBJ2-3; TRBD1 matches 9 bases. Germline lookup yields CDR1 MNHEY and CDR2 SVGAGI. The CDR3 consists of 14 residues. The V segment lost 6 bases and the J segment 1 base; nucleotides outside the gene matches: 2. Written as DNA, the CDR3 is TGTGCCAGCAGCCGGGACAGGGGCACAGATACGCAGTATTTT. Its translation: CASSRDRGTDTQYF.